This T cell receptor beta chain is drawn from a study of radiation and T cells in renal cell carcinoma. This clone appeared a single time. Indicated time point: blood 2 weeks post-SBRT. The treatment denotes: 15 Gy SBRT to primary tumor, nephrectomy 4 weeks later. With 4 bases clipped from V and 6 bases from J, the junction kept 1 base outside the gene matches. In germline, CDR1 is SGHRS, CDR2 YFSETQ. This CDR3 has 13 amino acids. Sequencing used immunoSEQ multiplex PCR; TCRdb keeps in-frame clones, though not all of them. This sample has roughly 78,000 clones; over 80% occur once, and the top ten carry under 6.5%.

This sequence joins TRBV5-1 and TRBJ1-4; 9 bases align to TRBD1. The clonotype originates from a man aged 60 to 75 with renal cell carcinoma. Sequencing was performed on blood, taken from a patient whose treatment included radiotherapy and nephrectomy. The CDR3 region is CASSGQGYEKLFF. The CDR3 coding sequence is TGCGCCAGCAGCGGACAGGGGTATGAAAAACTGTTTTTT. The complete variable domain, with remaining parts taken from reference TRBV5-1 and TRBJ1-4, reads KAGVTQTPRYLIKTRGQQVTLSCSPISGHRSVSWYQQTPGQGLQFLFEYFSETQRNKGNFPGRFSGRQFSNSRSEMNVSTLELGDSALYLCASSGQGYEKLFFGSGTQLSVL.